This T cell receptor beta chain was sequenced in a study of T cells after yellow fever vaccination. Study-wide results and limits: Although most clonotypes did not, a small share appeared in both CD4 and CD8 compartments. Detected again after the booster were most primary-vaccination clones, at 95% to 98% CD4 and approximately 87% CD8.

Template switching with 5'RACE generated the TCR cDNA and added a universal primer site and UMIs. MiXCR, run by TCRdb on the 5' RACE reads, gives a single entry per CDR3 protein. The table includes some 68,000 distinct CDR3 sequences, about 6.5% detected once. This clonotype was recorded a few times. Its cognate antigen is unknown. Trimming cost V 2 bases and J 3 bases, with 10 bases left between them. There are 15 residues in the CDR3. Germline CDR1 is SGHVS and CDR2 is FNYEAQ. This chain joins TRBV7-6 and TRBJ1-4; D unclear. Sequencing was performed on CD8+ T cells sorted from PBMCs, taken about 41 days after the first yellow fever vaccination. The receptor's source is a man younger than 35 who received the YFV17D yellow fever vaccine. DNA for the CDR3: TGTGCCAGCAGCTTACGAAACGGAGCTAATGAAAAACTGTTTTTT. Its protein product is CASSLRNGANEKLFF. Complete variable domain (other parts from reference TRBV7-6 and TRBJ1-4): GAGVSQSPRYKVTKRGQDVALRCDPISGHVSLYWYRQALGQGPEFLTYFNYEAQQDKSGLPNDRFSAERPEGSISTLTIQRTEQRDSAMYRCASSLRNGANEKLFFGSGTQLSVL.